This T cell receptor beta chain was retrieved from a study of cytomegalovirus exposure and HLA in healthy donors. The CDR3 sequence is 17 residues long. The PCR ran on 60 Vbeta and 13 Jbeta primers. Libraries were prepared by immunoSEQ multiplex PCR; TCRdb keeps only in-frame clonotypes and omits some of them. The sample comprises a few hundred thousand clones, 80% to 90% of which are singletons, and about 3.1% rests with the top ten. Specimen: PBMCs. The sequence was collected from a man aged 25-45 years in good health and CMV-seronegative. V usage is TRBV21-1 and J usage is TRBJ2-2; the DNA was not used to check the table's D call, TRBD2. TRBV21-1 is a pseudogene. CDR3 region: CASSTLSGGNTTGELFF. The CDR3 nucleotides are TGTGCCAGCAGCACCCTTAGCGGGGGGAACACCACCGGGGAGCTGTTTTTT.